This TCR beta chain comes out of a study of regulatory T cells in long-lasting Graves disease. Study details: Newly diagnosed Graves' patients took antithyroid drugs under 3 months. Points from the study as a whole: Persistent Graves' patients possessed reduced TCR diversity relative to recently diagnosed ones.

Time point: newly diagnosed GD, antithyroid drugs for less than 3 months. The authors made the TCR library using RNA they extracted from PBMCs. Per germline, CDR1 SGHTA and CDR2 FQGNSA. The CDR3 contains 16 residues. V was clipped by 5 bases and J by 7 bases; unmatched bases: 13. Sequencing libraries for TCR beta were prepared with iRepertoire HTBI primers and Arm-PCR of CDR3 regions. TCRdb used MiXCR to reprocess the multiplex PCR reads, holding one entry per CDR3 protein. The table has 400,000 to 500,000 distinct CDR3 sequences, around 15% seen once. In this sample, this clonotype turned up many times. No antigen is known for it. These data are also associated with another study on T cells in Graves' hyperthyroidism and ophthalmopathy. From that paper: Most clonotypes that expanded in the thyroid above 0.001 also showed up in blood.

The chain couples TRBV7-2 to TRBJ2-7, with TRBD2 matching over 11 bases. The sequence was obtained from a woman aged 45 to 65 with Graves disease. Here the sequenced sample was peripheral blood mononuclear cells (PBMCs), taken at new diagnosis, from a patient treated with antithyroid drugs. The CDR3 here is CASSDLKLAGVGEQYF. As DNA, the CDR3 is TGTGCCAGCAGCGATCTCAAACTAGCGGGAGTTGGGGAGCAGTACTTC.